The clone carrying this T cell receptor beta chain has a handful of counts. Antigen: not known. This record comes from a study of CD8 T cells in ankylosing spondylitis. Regarding the study as a whole: A motif in TCR beta, a set of eight or nine highly homologous variants, appeared characteristic of ankylosing spondylitis blood.

The V gene lost 3 bases and the J gene lost 7 bases, with 12 bases spanning the gap. The CDR3 length is 12 residues. Germline CDR1 DFQATT, CDR2 SNEGSKA (reference sequence). Quantitative 5'-RACE was performed with molecular barcodes, and it yielded the TCR beta libraries. TCRdb passed the 5' RACE reads through MiXCR, listing each CDR3 protein once. The sample comprises 750,000 to 850,000 distinct CDR3 sequences, about an eighth of which are singletons, and just over 0.5% rests with the top ten. The J gene is TRBJ2-5, the V gene TRBV20-1; D is perhaps TRBD1 or TRBD2 (5 bases each). The clonotype comes from a male donor with ankylosing spondylitis. Sequencing used blood, either unsorted or a sorted T cell fraction (not recorded which). The CDR3 DNA is TGCAGTGCTAGTTTTGGGACCGGGACCCAGTACTTC. It translates to CSASFGTGTQYF.